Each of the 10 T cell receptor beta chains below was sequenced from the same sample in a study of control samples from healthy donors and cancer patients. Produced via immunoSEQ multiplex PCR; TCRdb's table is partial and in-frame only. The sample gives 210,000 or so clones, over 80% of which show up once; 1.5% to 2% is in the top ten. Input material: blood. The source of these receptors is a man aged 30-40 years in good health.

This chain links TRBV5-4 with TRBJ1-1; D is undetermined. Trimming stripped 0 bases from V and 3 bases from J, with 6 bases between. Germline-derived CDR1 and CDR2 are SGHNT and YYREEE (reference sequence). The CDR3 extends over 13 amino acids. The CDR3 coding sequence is TGTGCCAGCAGCTTGGGGGCAGACACTGAAGCTTTCTTT. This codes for CASSLGADTEAFF.

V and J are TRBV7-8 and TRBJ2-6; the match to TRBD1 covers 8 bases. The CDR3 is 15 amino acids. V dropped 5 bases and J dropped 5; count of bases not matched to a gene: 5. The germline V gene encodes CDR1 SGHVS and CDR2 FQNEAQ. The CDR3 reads CASSIGQGRANVLTF. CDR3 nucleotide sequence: TGTGCCAGCAGCATTGGACAGGGCCGGGCCAACGTCCTGACTTTC.

The chain's CDR3 is CASSERGGRLFSTDTQYF. In nucleotides, the CDR3 is TGTGCCAGCAGTGAGAGGGGGGGGAGACTATTTAGCACAGATACGCAGTATTTT. The chain has TRBV2 and TRBJ2-3; D is perhaps TRBD2 (7 bases). Looked up from germline, CDR1 is SNHLY and CDR2 is FYNNEI. Trimming cost V 3 bases and J 0 bases, with 19 bases left between them. The CDR3 length is 18 residues.

Here the CDR3 DNA reads TGTGCCTGGAGTGCGGGGACTAGCCCAGATACGCAGTATTTT. Protein product: CAWSAGTSPDTQYF. The rearrangement joins TRBV30 to TRBJ2-3, with 9 bases that match TRBD2. The ends lost 1 base at V and 4 bases at J; junction bases unmatched: 3. This CDR3 comprises 14 residues. The germline gives CDR1 GTSNPN, CDR2 SVGIG (reference sequence).

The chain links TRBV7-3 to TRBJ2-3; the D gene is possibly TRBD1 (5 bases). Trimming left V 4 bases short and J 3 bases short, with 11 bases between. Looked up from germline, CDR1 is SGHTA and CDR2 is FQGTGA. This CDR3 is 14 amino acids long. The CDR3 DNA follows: TGTGCCAGCAGCTATAGCACAGGAACAGATACGCAGTATTTT. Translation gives CASSYSTGTDTQYF.

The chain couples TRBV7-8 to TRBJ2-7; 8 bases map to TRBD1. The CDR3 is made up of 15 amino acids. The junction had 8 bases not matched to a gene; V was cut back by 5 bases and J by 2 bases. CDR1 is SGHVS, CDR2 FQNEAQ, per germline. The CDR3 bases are TGTGCCAGCAGCGTCCGGACAGGGATAACCTACGAGCAGTACTTC. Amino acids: CASSVRTGITYEQYF.

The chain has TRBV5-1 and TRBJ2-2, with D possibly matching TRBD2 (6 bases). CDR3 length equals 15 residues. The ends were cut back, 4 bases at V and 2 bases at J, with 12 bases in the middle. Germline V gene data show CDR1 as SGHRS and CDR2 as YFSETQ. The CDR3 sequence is CASSPLAGNTGELFF. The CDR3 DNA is TGCGCCAGCAGCCCTCTCGCGGGAAACACCGGGGAGCTGTTTTTT.

CDR3 residues: CVTQRARANGYGYTF. Written as DNA, the CDR3 is TGTGTCACCCAAAGGGCGCGGGCCAATGGCTATGGCTACACCTTC. The chain carries TRBV27 and TRBJ1-2; no firm D call. Germline assignment: CDR1 MNHEY and CDR2 SMNVEV (reference sequence). CDR3 length equals 15 residues.

The DNA of the CDR3 is TGTGCCAGCAGTTGGGACACCACAGATACGCAGTATTTT. Protein product: CASSWDTTDTQYF. This rearrangement joins TRBV28 to TRBJ2-3; D is perhaps TRBD1 (6 bases). Germline lookup yields CDR1 MDHEN and CDR2 SYDVKM. The CDR3 is 13 residues long. The V end lost 4 bases, the J end lost 2 bases, and 7 bases lay between the germline ends.

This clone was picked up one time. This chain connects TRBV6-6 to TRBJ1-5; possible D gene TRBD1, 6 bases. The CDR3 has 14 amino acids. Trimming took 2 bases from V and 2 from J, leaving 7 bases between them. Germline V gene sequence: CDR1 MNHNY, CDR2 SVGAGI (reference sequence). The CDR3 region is CASSYRGGNQPQHF. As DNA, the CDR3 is TGTGCCAGCAGTTACAGGGGGGGCAATCAGCCCCAGCATTTT.